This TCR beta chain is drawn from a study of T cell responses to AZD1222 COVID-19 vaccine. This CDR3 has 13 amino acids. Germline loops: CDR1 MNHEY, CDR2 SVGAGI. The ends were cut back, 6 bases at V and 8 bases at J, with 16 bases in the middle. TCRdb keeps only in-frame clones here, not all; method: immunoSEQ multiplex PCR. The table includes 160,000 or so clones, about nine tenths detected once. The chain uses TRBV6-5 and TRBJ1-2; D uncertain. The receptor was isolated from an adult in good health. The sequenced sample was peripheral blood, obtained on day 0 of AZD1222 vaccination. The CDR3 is CASRDLRIYGYTF. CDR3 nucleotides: TGTGCCAGCAGAGACCTGAGGATCTACGGCTACACCTTC.